This T cell receptor beta chain was profiled in a study of T cells after yellow fever vaccination. General study points: The CD4 compartment and the CD8 compartment contained a small share of clonotypes in common. Post-booster samples contained most primary-vaccination clones (around 96% CD4, about 90% CD8). Weaker in magnitude, the secondary response showed a faster peak on day 5 versus 15.

The sample holds many counts of this clonotype. The antigen remains unidentified. Per germline, CDR1 MNHEY and CDR2 SVGAGI. The CDR3 is 14 amino acids. V gave up 8 bases and J gave up 7 bases, with 18 bases separating them. 5'RACE template switching added a universal primer site and UMIs to TCR cDNA. MiXCR was run by TCRdb on the 5' RACE reads, yielding one entry per CDR3 protein. The table includes a few hundred thousand distinct CDR3 sequences, approximately 8% detected once. This sample comprised CD4+ T cells sorted from PBMCs, obtained 5 days after the yellow fever booster vaccination. The rearrangement uses TRBV6-5 and TRBJ1-5; the D gene is possibly TRBD1 (6 bases). The TCR originated in a young man who received the YFV17D yellow fever vaccine. CDR3 sequence: CASGRQIGGQPQHF. In nucleotides, the CDR3 is TGTGCCAGCGGCCGGCAGATTGGGGGCCAGCCCCAGCATTTT.